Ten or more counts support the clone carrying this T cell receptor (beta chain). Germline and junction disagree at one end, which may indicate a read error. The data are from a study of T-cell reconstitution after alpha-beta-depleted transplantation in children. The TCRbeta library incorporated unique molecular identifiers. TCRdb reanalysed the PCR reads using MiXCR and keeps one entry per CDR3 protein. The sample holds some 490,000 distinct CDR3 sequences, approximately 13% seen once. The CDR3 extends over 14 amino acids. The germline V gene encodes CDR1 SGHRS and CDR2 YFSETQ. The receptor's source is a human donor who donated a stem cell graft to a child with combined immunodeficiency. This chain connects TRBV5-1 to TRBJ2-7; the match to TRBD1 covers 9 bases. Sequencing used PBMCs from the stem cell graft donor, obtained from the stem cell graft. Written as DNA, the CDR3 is TGTGCCAGCAGTCCCGGGACAGGGTCCTACGAGCAGTACTTC. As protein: CASSPGTGSYEQYF. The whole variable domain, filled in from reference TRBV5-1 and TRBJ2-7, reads KAGVTQTPRYLIKTRGQQVTLSCSPISGHRSVSWYQQTPGQGLQFLFEYFSETQRNKGNFPGRFSGRQFSNSRSEMNVSTLELGDSALYLCASSPGTGSYEQYFGPGTRLTVT.